This T cell receptor beta chain was captured in a study of breast tumors, draining lymph nodes, adjacent tissues. Points from the study as a whole: Compared with basal-like, luminal-like tumors shared significantly more repertoire with nontumor tissue. The data were judged consistent with most tumor T cells coming from lymph node and expanding in tumor.

The CDR3 loop spans 18 amino acids. The V end lost 2 bases, the J end lost 6 bases, and 26 bases lay between the germline ends. Germline CDR1 is LGHNA and CDR2 is YNFKEQ. TCRdb re-called the multiplex PCR reads with MiXCR, one entry per CDR3 protein. The sample lists fewer than 85,000 distinct CDR3 sequences, under 25% occurring once. The lymph nodes were axillary draining lymph nodes from breast cancer patients. This clonotype was found once. Its target is not known. The receptor comes from a female donor with breast cancer. Some clones in this sample may be carry-over from other donors' samples. The sequencing input was axillary lymph node tissue. V usage is TRBV4-2 and J usage is TRBJ2-7; D is perhaps TRBD2 (6 bases). CDR3 sequence: CASSQSPLRGRQILEQYF. The DNA for the CDR3 is TGTGCCAGCAGCCAATCCCCCCTACGGGGGAGACAAATCCTCGAGCAGTACTTC.